Following are 11 T cell receptor beta chains from one sample sequenced in a study of human T cells and chemical hapten exposure. TCRdb called the RACE reads again in MiXCR, with one record for every CDR3 protein. Altogether tens of thousands of distinct CDR3 sequences are present, approximately 12% being singletons, with the ten largest covering roughly 1.5%. Time point described: patch test 3, about 24 weeks after DPC sensitization. Noted treatment: therapeutic diphenylcyclopropenone sensitization with weekly scalp DPC. The sample consisted of whole blood, taken in connection with sensitization to the hapten diphenylcyclopropenone (DPC). These receptors all come from a woman in her fifties or sixties with alopecia areata. Some clones in this sample may be carry-over from other donors' samples.

This clonotype was seen many times. The rearrangement joins TRBV5-1 to TRBJ2-1; the D gene could be TRBD1 or TRBD2 (5 bases each). Germline CDR1 is SGHRS and CDR2 is YFSETQ. The CDR3 is 15 amino acids. Trimming shortened V by 0 bases and J by 2 bases, and 9 bases separated the two germline ends. Written as DNA, the CDR3 is TGCGCCAGCAGCTTGGGGACGGGGCCCTACAATGAGCAGTTCTTC. Translation: CASSLGTGPYNEQFF.

This clonotype was detected a few times. It may be a read error: a sequence one base away is much more abundant. The chain combines TRBV6-5 with TRBJ1-6; no definite D call. From germline, CDR1 is MNHEY and CDR2 SVGAGI. The CDR3 length is 15 residues. The CDR3 here is CTSSFSGSYNSPLHF. The CDR3 DNA reads as TGTACCAGCAGTTTCTCGGGGTCCTATAATTCACCCCTCCACTTT.

The rearrangement links TRBV7-2 to TRBJ2-1; 7 nucleotides line up with TRBD2. V shed 0 bases and J 4 bases; nucleotides not matched to a gene: 0. The CDR3 contains 14 residues. Looked up from germline, CDR1 is SGHTA and CDR2 is FQGNSA. The CDR3 protein is CASSLAGGYNEQFF. CDR3 sequence (DNA): TGTGCCAGCAGCTTAGCGGGGGGGTACAATGAGCAGTTCTTC. The complete variable domain, with remaining parts taken from reference TRBV7-2 and TRBJ2-1, reads GAGVSQSPSNKVTEKGKDVELRCDPISGHTALYWYRQSLGQGLEFLIYFQGNSAPDKSGLPSDRFSAERTGGSVSTLTIQRTQQEDSAVYLCASSLAGGYNEQFFGPGTRLTVL.

This rearrangement joins TRBV28 to TRBJ1-3; D gene unclear. The CDR3 totals 14 residues. The V end was cut by 3 bases, the J end by 8 bases, with 14 bases between. Looked up from germline, CDR1 is MDHEN and CDR2 is SYDVKM. As DNA, the CDR3 is TGTGCCAGCAGTTTTTCGGGAACATTGGACACCATATATTTT. Protein product: CASSFSGTLDTIYF.

This clonotype was detected ten times or more. This sequence joins TRBV7-2 and TRBJ2-3, with 12 bases identical to TRBD2. J gave up 11 bases and V 2 bases, and 8 bases lay outside the gene matches. This CDR3 is 15 amino acids long. The V gene's germline CDR1 is SGHTA and CDR2 FQGNSA. The CDR3 is CASSLPAGLAGLQYF. DNA of the CDR3: TGTGCCAGCAGCTTACCCGCCGGACTAGCGGGGCTGCAGTATTTT.

CDR3 sequence: CASSLAGAKSNSPLHF. The CDR3 DNA reads TGTGCCAGCAGTTTAGCGGGGGCTAAGAGTAATTCACCCCTCCACTTT. The chain carries TRBV12-3 or TRBV12-4 and TRBJ1-6; a possible D gene is TRBD1 (6 bases). The CDR3 loop spans 16 amino acids. V lost 0 bases, J lost 6 bases, and 12 bases lay in between.

A few counts support this clonotype. The rearrangement joins TRBV7-8 to TRBJ1-5; D may be TRBD1 (5 bases). Per germline, CDR1 SGHVS and CDR2 FQNEAQ. This CDR3 has 15 residues. Trimming removed 4 bases at V and 7 bases at J, with 17 bases between. The chain's CDR3 is CASSSGSTGGQPQHF. The CDR3 nucleotides read TGTGCCAGCAGCTCCGGATCTACCGGGGGGCAGCCCCAGCATTTT.

This clonotype was seen ten or more times. The chain has TRBV18 and TRBJ1-4; no firm D call. V was trimmed by 5 bases and J by 5 bases, leaving 18 bases between them. Germline V gives CDR1 KGHSH, CDR2 LQKENI. This CDR3 comprises 16 residues. CDR3 residues: CASSFDGRTGNEKLFF. For the CDR3, the DNA is TGTGCCAGCTCATTCGACGGCCGAACCGGAAATGAAAAACTGTTTTTT. The full variable domain, with the rest looked up from reference TRBV18 and TRBJ1-4, is NAGVMQNPRHLVRRRGQEARLRCSPMKGHSHVYWYRQLPEEGLKFMVYLQKENIIDESGMPKERFSAEFPKEGPSILRIQQVVRGDSAAYFCASSFDGRTGNEKLFFGSGTQLSVL.

J is TRBJ1-5 and V is TRBV4-1; D call uncertain. Trimming removed 1 base at V and 8 bases at J, with 9 bases between. CDR1 and CDR2 from the germline V gene are MGHRA and YSYEKL. The CDR3 consists of 13 residues. CDR3 region: CASSQAVPEPQHF. The DNA for the CDR3 is TGCGCCAGCAGCCAAGCCGTCCCCGAGCCCCAGCATTTT.

The sample holds many counts of this clonotype. CDR3 loop: CASSRGTGVNEQYF. The CDR3 coding sequence is TGTGCCAGCAGCCGAGGTACAGGGGTAAACGAGCAGTACTTC. The chain recombines TRBV11-2 with TRBJ2-7; 7 positions agree with TRBD1. Germline CDR1 is SGHAT and CDR2 is FQNNGV. The V segment lost 5 bases and the J segment 5 bases; nucleotides outside the gene matches: 9. This CDR3 has 14 residues.

The table lists this clonotype with many counts. This rearrangement joins TRBV7-6 to TRBJ2-3; D unresolved. The CDR3 extends over 13 amino acids. V lost 0 bases, J lost 6 bases, and 7 bases lay in between. Germline assignment: CDR1 SGHVS and CDR2 FNYEAQ. The CDR3 sequence is CASSLAHGDTQYF. The DNA for the CDR3 is TGTGCCAGCAGCTTAGCGCACGGGGATACGCAGTATTTT. The full variable domain, completed using reference TRBV7-6 and TRBJ2-3, is GAGVSQSPRYKVTKRGQDVALRCDPISGHVSLYWYRQALGQGPEFLTYFNYEAQQDKSGLPNDRFSAERPEGSISTLTIQRTEQRDSAMYRCASSLAHGDTQYFGPGTRLTVL.